A single sample gave rise to the 30 T cell receptor beta chains below, sequenced in a study of cytomegalovirus exposure and HLA in healthy donors. It was with 60 Vbeta and 13 Jbeta primers that the PCR ran. This table comes from immunoSEQ multiplex PCR, and its TCRdb copy is limited to in-frame clones, with some not included. The sample records hundreds of thousands of clones, 76% being singletons. Sequenced: PBMCs. The receptor set was obtained from a man aged 18 to 35 in good health and CMV-seronegative.

Of note for this clone: A read error may be the cause here, since a much bigger clone is one base away. Different DNA sequences within this sample yield the same CDR3. The chain joins TRBV2 to TRBJ2-2; D remains ambiguous. V was trimmed by 5 bases and J by 3 bases, leaving 4 bases between them. The germline V gene has CDR1 SNHLY and CDR2 FYNNEI. CDR3 length: 12 amino acids. Here the CDR3 DNA reads TGTGCCAGCAGTCTCGACACCGGGGAGCTGTTTTTT. Translation: CASSLDTGELFF.

The V and J genes are TRBV18 and TRBJ2-7, with D tentatively TRBD1 (5 bases). Germline-derived CDR1 and CDR2 are KGHSH and LQKENI. With 0 bases removed from V and 0 bases from J, the gap between germline ends came to 15 bases. This CDR3 spans 17 amino acids. CDR3 nucleotide sequence: TGTGCCAGCTCACCACCCGGACATGACCACTTCTCCTACGAGCAGTACTTC. It codes for CASSPPGHDHFSYEQYF.

The V and J genes are TRBV7-6 and TRBJ2-3; TRBD2 matches at 11 bases. The V gene end was trimmed by 5 bases and the J gene end by 6 bases; junction bases not matched to a gene: 7. From germline, CDR1 is SGHVS and CDR2 FNYEAQ. The CDR3 loop spans 15 amino acids. In DNA, the CDR3 is TGTGCCAGCAGCCCGTTAGCGGGAGGGACGGATACGCAGTATTTT. Encoded protein: CASSPLAGGTDTQYF. Together with reference TRBV7-6 and TRBJ2-3, the CDR3 gives the full variable domain: GAGVSQSPRYKVTKRGQDVALRCDPISGHVSLYWYRQALGQGPEFLTYFNYEAQQDKSGLPNDRFSAERPEGSISTLTIQRTEQRDSAMYRCASSPLAGGTDTQYFGPGTRLTVL.

J is TRBJ2-5 and V is TRBV21-1; the D call of TRBD2 is as the table states it, not checked on the DNA. TRBV21-1 constitutes a pseudogene. The CDR3 consists of 15 residues. DNA of the CDR3: TGTGCCAGCAACGTTTGGCGGGAGGCTAAAGAGACCCAGTACTTC. The encoded protein is CASNVWREAKETQYF.

Only a few counts were recorded for this clone. V usage is TRBV4-1 and J usage is TRBJ2-7, with 12 bases that match TRBD2. The length of the CDR3 is 15 residues. Germline-derived CDR1 and CDR2 are MGHRA and YSYEKL. V lost 3 bases to trimming and J lost 6 bases; unmatched junction nucleotides: 6. The CDR3 region has the DNA TGCGCCAGCAGCCACCCTAGCGGGAGGGCTTCCGAGCAGTACTTC. Its translation: CASSHPSGRASEQYF.

The V and J genes are TRBV7-6 and TRBJ2-2; no definite D call. The CDR3 consists of 14 residues. V was trimmed by 5 bases and J by 3 bases, leaving 10 bases between them. From germline, CDR1 is SGHVS and CDR2 FNYEAQ. The CDR3 here is CASSAAPYTGELFF. Here the CDR3 DNA reads TGTGCCAGCAGCGCGGCCCCGTACACCGGGGAGCTGTTTTTT.

The rearrangement links TRBV4-1 to TRBJ2-7; 9 bases line up with TRBD1. J was trimmed by 6 bases and V by 0 bases; bases with no gene match: 6. CDR3 size: 15 residues. Per the germline V gene, CDR1 is MGHRA and CDR2 is YSYEKL. The DNA for the CDR3 is TGCGCCAGCAGCCAAGATTTGGGACAGGGTTCCGAGCAGTACTTC. Its translation is CASSQDLGQGSEQYF.

The chain combines TRBV6-4 with TRBJ1-2; perhaps TRBD1 as D (5 bases). The CDR3 has 16 amino acids. CDR1 MRHNA and CDR2 SNTAGT come from the germline V gene. The V end was cut by 3 bases, the J end by 6 bases, with 20 bases between. The CDR3 loop is CASSEDGGEPRDGYTF. CDR3 sequence (DNA): TGTGCCAGCAGTGAGGACGGGGGGGAGCCGAGAGATGGCTACACCTTC.

The chain uses TRBV9 and TRBJ2-5; possible D gene TRBD2, 6 bases. V was trimmed by 3 bases and J by 7 bases, leaving 25 bases between them. This CDR3 has 17 amino acids. Looked up from germline, CDR1 is SGDLS and CDR2 is YYNGEE. Here the CDR3 reads CASSGEGRDSPIGTQYF. The CDR3 DNA reads as TGTGCCAGCAGCGGAGAGGGCCGGGACTCCCCGATAGGGACCCAGTACTTC.

The chain has TRBV15 and TRBJ1-5, with a tentative D call TRBD1 (5 bases). Germline loops: CDR1 LNHNV, CDR2 YYDKDF (reference sequence). V was shortened by 3 bases and J by 7 bases, with 16 bases between the two germline ends. This CDR3 is 15 amino acids long. The CDR3: CATSSLPGDLQPQHF. Written as DNA, the CDR3 is TGTGCCACCAGCAGTCTTCCGGGGGATCTCCAGCCCCAGCATTTT.

The chain links TRBV7-8 to TRBJ2-5; TRBD1 matches at 8 bases. The J call may be wrong; the DNA end is better matched by TRBJ2-7. The CDR3 runs 15 residues. CDR1 is SGHVS, CDR2 FQNEAQ, per germline. The CDR3 sequence: CASSLLWTGRDEQYF. Written as DNA, the CDR3 is TGTGCCAGCAGCCTCCTGTGGACAGGGCGCGACGAGCAGTACTTC.

The V and J genes are TRBV6-5 and TRBJ1-3; D perhaps matches TRBD1 (5 bases). Germline V CDR1 and CDR2: MNHEY, SVGAGI. V lost 5 bases and J 2 bases, leaving 13 bases between the germline ends. The CDR3 is 15 amino acids. CDR3 loop: CASSPKGVAGNTIYF. CDR3 in DNA: TGTGCCAGCAGTCCGAAAGGGGTTGCTGGAAACACCATATATTTT.

The rearrangement links TRBV7-3 to TRBJ1-1, with 7 nucleotides matching TRBD1. The CDR3 runs 15 residues. Trimming cost V 2 bases and J 0 bases; bases outside gene matches: 3. Germline V CDR1 and CDR2: SGHTA, FQGTGA. CDR3 coding DNA: TGTGCCAGCAGCTTATTAGGGGGCCTGAACACTGAAGCTTTCTTT. The encoded protein is CASSLLGGLNTEAFF. The full variable domain, in which reference TRBV7-3 and TRBJ1-1 provide the parts outside the CDR3, is GAGVSQTPSNKVTEKGKYVELRCDPISGHTALYWYRQSLGQGPEFLIYFQGTGAADDSGLPNDRFFAVRPEGSVSTLKIQRTERGDSAVYLCASSLLGGLNTEAFFGQGTRLTVV.

This chain links TRBV6-5 with TRBJ2-2, with TRBD2 matching 10 bases. This CDR3 contains 14 residues. The germline V gene encodes CDR1 MNHEY and CDR2 SVGAGI. This chain's CDR3 is CAHSASGSTGELFF. CDR3 nucleotide sequence: TGTGCTCATTCGGCTAGCGGGAGCACCGGGGAGCTGTTTTTT.

This rearrangement joins TRBV13 to TRBJ2-1; a possible D gene is TRBD2 (6 bases). V shed 3 bases and J shed 8 bases, with 14 bases lying between them. From germline, CDR1 is PRHDT and CDR2 FYEKMQ (reference sequence). The CDR3 length is 14 residues. The CDR3 region is CASSFGAGWHEQFF. The CDR3 DNA sequence: TGTGCCAGCAGCTTTGGGGCGGGATGGCATGAGCAGTTCTTC.

The chain has TRBV5-1 and TRBJ2-3; D is ambiguous. The ends were cut back, 7 bases at V and 1 base at J, with 13 bases in the middle. The CDR3 loop spans 14 amino acids. The germline V gene has CDR1 SGHRS and CDR2 YFSETQ. The CDR3 is CASVWSEGTDTQYF. The CDR3 DNA reads TGCGCCAGCGTCTGGAGTGAGGGCACAGATACGCAGTATTTT. Supplemented by reference TRBV5-1 and TRBJ2-3, the full variable domain reads KAGVTQTPRYLIKTRGQQVTLSCSPISGHRSVSWYQQTPGQGLQFLFEYFSETQRNKGNFPGRFSGRQFSNSRSEMNVSTLELGDSALYLCASVWSEGTDTQYFGPGTRLTVL.

This clone has a single count. V gene TRBV7-8 combines with J gene TRBJ2-2; TRBD2 matches 12 bases. The CDR3 extends over 16 amino acids. The germline V gene encodes CDR1 SGHVS and CDR2 FQNEAQ. Trimming removed 5 bases from V and 3 bases from J; junction bases left unmatched: 4. The CDR3 nucleotides read TGTGCCAGCAGCAAAGGACTAGCGGGGCACACCGGGGAGCTGTTTTTT. Its protein is CASSKGLAGHTGELFF.

This chain connects TRBV9 to TRBJ1-4, with 9 bases aligning to TRBD1. The germline V gene encodes CDR1 SGDLS and CDR2 YYNGEE. V trimming: 3 bases; J trimming: 5 bases; junction bases outside the gene matches: 5. The CDR3 covers 15 residues. CDR3: CASSAGQGRNEKLFF. CDR3 coding DNA: TGTGCCAGCAGCGCGGGACAGGGAAGGAATGAAAAACTGTTTTTT.

J is TRBJ2-7 and V is TRBV10-2; TRBD2 might be the D (6 bases). CDR1 and CDR2 from the germline V gene are WSHSY and SAAADI. This CDR3 comprises 14 residues. V lost 2 bases, J lost 2 bases, and 10 bases lay in between. The CDR3 bases are TGCGCCAGCAGTGAGGGGGGGAAGCCCTACGAGCAGTACTTC. Translated: CASSEGGKPYEQYF.

The chain joins TRBV12-5 to TRBJ2-3; perhaps TRBD1 as D (5 bases). Germline lookup yields CDR1 LGHNT and CDR2 FRNRAP. This CDR3 comprises 14 residues. V was shortened by 5 bases and J by 0 bases, with 9 bases between the two germline ends. Here the CDR3 DNA reads TGTGCTAGTGGTACAGGCCTTAGCACAGATACGCAGTATTTT. Translating it yields CASGTGLSTDTQYF.

This chain uses TRBV7-3 with TRBJ1-5; no clear D. Between the trimmed V and J ends, which lost 2 bases and 3 bases, there was a span of 5 bases. The germline CDR1 and CDR2 sequences are SGHTA and FQGTGA. The CDR3 covers 13 residues. CDR3: CASSLGTNQPQHF. The DNA of the CDR3 is TGTGCCAGCAGCTTAGGCACCAATCAGCCCCAGCATTTT. Supplemented by reference TRBV7-3 and TRBJ1-5, the full variable domain reads GAGVSQTPSNKVTEKGKYVELRCDPISGHTALYWYRQSLGQGPEFLIYFQGTGAADDSGLPNDRFFAVRPEGSVSTLKIQRTERGDSAVYLCASSLGTNQPQHFGDGTRLSIL.

This chain joins TRBV11-2 and TRBJ2-3; 7 nucleotides agree with TRBD2. V lost 5 bases, J lost 0 bases, and 8 bases stayed unmatched. The CDR3 length is 16 residues. Germline loops: CDR1 SGHAT, CDR2 FQNNGV. This CDR3 reads CASSLGVGRSTDTQYF. Here the CDR3 DNA reads TGTGCCAGCAGCCTTGGAGTCGGGAGGAGCACAGATACGCAGTATTTT.

The J gene is TRBJ2-3, the V gene TRBV30; D not resolved. Germline loops: CDR1 GTSNPN, CDR2 SVGIG (reference sequence). V lost 8 bases to trimming and J lost 3 bases, with 9 bases between them. This CDR3 has 11 residues. CDR3: CAGLVTDTQYF. The CDR3 DNA sequence: TGTGCCGGCCTGGTAACAGATACGCAGTATTTT. Complete variable domain (other parts from reference TRBV30 and TRBJ2-3): SQTIHQWPATLVQPVGSPLSLECTVEGTSNPNLYWYRQAAGRGLQLLFYSVGIGQISSEVPQNLSASRPQDRQFILSSKKLLLSDSGFYLCAGLVTDTQYFGPGTRLTVL.

The rearrangement uses TRBV2 and TRBJ1-5; 8 bases are shared with TRBD1. This CDR3 is built from 16 residues. J lost 6 bases, V lost 0 bases, and 7 bases had no gene match. The germline V gene encodes CDR1 SNHLY and CDR2 FYNNEI. The CDR3 sequence: CASSEAGQGRPQPQHF. In DNA form, the CDR3 reads TGTGCCAGCAGTGAAGCAGGACAGGGCCGTCCTCAGCCCCAGCATTTT.

The chain employs TRBV27 and TRBJ2-7, with 9 positions matching TRBD1. The CDR3 sequence is 15 residues long. CDR1 and CDR2 (germline): MNHEY, SMNVEV (reference sequence). V was clipped by 3 bases and J by 4 bases; unmatched bases: 7. CDR3 sequence (DNA): TGTGCCAGCAGTTTGGGGACAGGGCCCAATTACGAGCAGTACTTC. It encodes CASSLGTGPNYEQYF.

V and J are TRBV7-2 and TRBJ2-3; maybe TRBD2 (5 bases). Trimming removed 4 bases from V and 0 bases from J, with 8 bases in between. This CDR3 contains 14 residues. In germline, CDR1 is SGHTA, CDR2 FQGNSA. CDR3 in amino acids: CASSSQRSTDTQYF. The CDR3 DNA reads as TGTGCCAGCAGCTCTCAGCGGAGCACAGATACGCAGTATTTT.

The chain employs TRBV21-1 and TRBJ1-6. TRBV21-1 is a known pseudogene. CDR3 size: 15 residues. The CDR3 protein is CASSKRGTYNSPLHF. DNA for the CDR3: TGTGCCAGCAGCAAACGGGGGACCTATAATTCACCCCTCCACTTT.

In this sample, this clone turned up a few times. V gene TRBV28 combines with J gene TRBJ1-3; D is ambiguous. CDR1 is MDHEN and CDR2 is SYDVKM in the germline V gene. V lost 3 bases to trimming and J lost 8 bases, with 11 bases between them. CDR3 length: 13 residues. The CDR3 spells CASSFGGKDTIYF. CDR3 coding DNA: TGTGCCAGCAGTTTTGGAGGAAAAGACACCATATATTTT.

Only one count was recorded for this clone. The V call is TRBV6-1, the J call TRBJ1-1; 9 bases match TRBD1. The V and J ends lost 5 bases and 4 bases, in that order; junction bases with no gene match: 5. Germline assignment: CDR1 MNHNS and CDR2 SASEGT. The CDR3 extends over 14 amino acids. The CDR3, as DNA: TGTGCCAGCAGTAAGACAGGGGGTGGCACTGAAGCTTTCTTT. Its translation is CASSKTGGGTEAFF.

This chain links TRBV5-1 with TRBJ2-1; 8 positions agree with TRBD2. CDR3 length: 14 amino acids. Germline loops: CDR1 SGHRS, CDR2 YFSETQ. The V gene end was trimmed by 4 bases and the J gene end by 4 bases; junction bases not matched to a gene: 4. CDR3 DNA: TGCGCCAGCAGCACCGGGACTAGTTACAATGAGCAGTTCTTC. Translated, it gives CASSTGTSYNEQFF.